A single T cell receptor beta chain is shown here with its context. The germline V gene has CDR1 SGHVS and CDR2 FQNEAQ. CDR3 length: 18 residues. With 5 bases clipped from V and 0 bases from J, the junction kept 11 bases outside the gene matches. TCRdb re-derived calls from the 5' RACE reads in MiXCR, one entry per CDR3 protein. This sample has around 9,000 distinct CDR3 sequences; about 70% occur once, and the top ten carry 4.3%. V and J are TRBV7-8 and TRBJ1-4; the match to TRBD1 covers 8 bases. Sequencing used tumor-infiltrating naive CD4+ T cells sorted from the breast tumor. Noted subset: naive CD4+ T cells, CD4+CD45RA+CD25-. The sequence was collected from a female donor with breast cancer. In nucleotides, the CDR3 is TGTGCCAGCAGCCCGGCCCTGGGACAGGTTGCAACTAATGAAAAACTGTTTTTT. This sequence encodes CASSPALGQVATNEKLFF.